The rows below give T cell receptor beta chains drawn from one sample of a study of blood T cell repertoires in COVID-19. The data were produced by immunoSEQ multiplex PCR, yet TCRdb's version contains in-frame clones alone and is incomplete. The sample has about 91,000 clones; about 91% are singletons. Material: peripheral blood. The receptor set was obtained from a woman in her seventies with acute or convalescent COVID-19. Each CDR3 is given with its conserved first and last residue. The order of the fields is J gene, D gene, clone size, V gene, CDR3 protein, CDR3 DNA. A D gene is named only where the DNA matches it firmly. Only part of the rows carry a size: once, few, many, or a class if the clone is expanded.

j_call: TRBJ2-1
d_call: TRBD2
clone_size: -
v_call: TRBV28
cdr3_aa: CASSTLAGKVVNEQFF
cdr3_nt: TGTGCCAGCAGCACCCTAGCGGGAAAGGTCGTTAATGAGCAGTTCTTC

j_call: TRBJ2-1
d_call: TRBD2
clone_size: -
v_call: TRBV4-1
cdr3_aa: CASRPVGRGGPNEQFF
cdr3_nt: TGCGCCAGCAGACCTGTGGGGCGGGGGGGCCCCAATGAGCAGTTCTTC

j_call: TRBJ2-3
d_call: TRBD1
clone_size: -
v_call: TRBV5-1
cdr3_aa: CASSPSQGVDTQYF
cdr3_nt: TGCGCCAGCAGCCCTTCTCAGGGGGTGGATACGCAGTATTTT

j_call: TRBJ1-1
d_call: TRBD1
clone_size: -
v_call: TRBV11-3
cdr3_aa: CASSPGQGRMNTEAFF
cdr3_nt: TGTGCCAGCAGCCCGGGACAGGGAAGAATGAACACTGAAGCTTTCTTT

j_call: TRBJ2-1
d_call: -
clone_size: few
v_call: TRBV5-1
cdr3_aa: CASSLAGGLFF
cdr3_nt: TGCGCCAGCAGCTTGGCCGGGGGGCTGTTCTTC

j_call: TRBJ1-5
d_call: -
clone_size: once
v_call: TRBV27
cdr3_aa: CASSLTTGYSNQPQHF
cdr3_nt: TGTGCCAGCAGTTTAACGACAGGTTATAGCAATCAGCCCCAGCATTTT

j_call: TRBJ2-2
d_call: -
clone_size: -
v_call: TRBV9
cdr3_aa: CASSSRPASSGELFF
cdr3_nt: TGTGCCAGCAGCTCCCGACCAGCTAGCTCCGGGGAGCTGTTTTTT

j_call: TRBJ2-2
d_call: TRBD1
clone_size: -
v_call: TRBV5-1
cdr3_aa: CASSPRQGAWGGELFF
cdr3_nt: TGCGCCAGCAGCCCCAGACAGGGGGCTTGGGGCGGGGAGCTGTTTTTT

j_call: TRBJ2-5
d_call: -
clone_size: -
v_call: TRBV3-1/TRBV3-2
cdr3_aa: CASSPKIGETQYF
cdr3_nt: TGTGCCAGCAGCCCAAAAATCGGAGAGACCCAGTACTTC

j_call: TRBJ1-6
d_call: -
clone_size: -
v_call: TRBV5-4
cdr3_aa: CASSLVPGENSPLHF
cdr3_nt: TGTGCCAGCAGCTTGGTTCCGGGGGAGAATTCACCCCTCCACTTT

j_call: TRBJ2-7
d_call: -
clone_size: -
v_call: TRBV15
cdr3_aa: CATSSDRYSYEQYF
cdr3_nt: TGTGCCACCAGCAGTGACAGATACTCCTACGAGCAGTACTTC

j_call: TRBJ2-3
d_call: -
clone_size: -
v_call: TRBV10-2
cdr3_aa: CASTLRTNSRDTQYF
cdr3_nt: TGCGCCAGCACCTTAAGGACAAACTCACGAGATACGCAGTATTTT

j_call: TRBJ1-5
d_call: -
clone_size: -
v_call: TRBV19
cdr3_aa: CASSTFSVQPQHF
cdr3_nt: TGTGCCAGTAGTACCTTCAGTGTCCAGCCCCAGCATTTT

j_call: TRBJ2-7
d_call: TRBD1
clone_size: -
v_call: TRBV2
cdr3_aa: CASSVGTDSYEQYF
cdr3_nt: TGTGCCAGCAGTGTAGGGACAGACTCCTACGAGCAGTACTTC

j_call: TRBJ2-7
d_call: TRBD2
clone_size: -
v_call: TRBV27
cdr3_aa: CASSTGLAGVYEQYF
cdr3_nt: TGTGCCAGCAGTACGGGACTAGCGGGAGTTTACGAGCAGTACTTC

j_call: TRBJ2-5
d_call: TRBD2
clone_size: -
v_call: TRBV7-3
cdr3_aa: CASSSLGTSGQTQYF
cdr3_nt: TGTGCCAGCAGCTCGCTCGGGACTAGCGGCCAGACCCAGTACTTC

j_call: TRBJ2-2
d_call: -
clone_size: -
v_call: TRBV2
cdr3_aa: CASSGGTGELFF
cdr3_nt: TGTGCCAGCAGTGGAGGTACCGGGGAGCTGTTTTTT

j_call: TRBJ2-7
d_call: TRBD2
clone_size: -
v_call: TRBV3-1/TRBV3-2
cdr3_aa: CASSFTSGGYEQYF
cdr3_nt: TGTGCCAGCAGCTTTACTAGCGGGGGTTACGAGCAGTACTTC

j_call: TRBJ2-7
d_call: TRBD2
clone_size: once
v_call: TRBV5-5
cdr3_aa: CASSLFRTSETYEQYF
cdr3_nt: TGTGCCAGCAGCTTGTTTAGGACTAGCGAGACCTACGAGCAGTACTTC

j_call: TRBJ2-1
d_call: TRBD1
clone_size: -
v_call: TRBV11-2
cdr3_aa: CASSLVAGGPYNEQFF
cdr3_nt: TGTGCCAGCAGCTTAGTGGCAGGGGGTCCCTACAATGAGCAGTTCTTC

j_call: TRBJ2-7
d_call: -
clone_size: -
v_call: TRBV5-1
cdr3_aa: CASSSGHPNSYEQYF
cdr3_nt: TGCGCCAGCAGCTCGGGACACCCTAATTCCTACGAGCAGTACTTC

j_call: TRBJ2-7
d_call: -
clone_size: -
v_call: TRBV19
cdr3_aa: CASGQLYEQYF
cdr3_nt: TGTGCTAGTGGGCAGTTATACGAGCAGTACTTC